These 20 T cell receptor beta chains share one sample of origin, sequenced in a study of neoadjuvant nivolumab and ipilimumab in lung cancer. This table comes from immunoSEQ multiplex PCR, and its TCRdb copy is limited to in-frame clones, with some not included. The sample lists 39,000 or so clones; 89% were seen once. The starting material was peripheral blood, obtained before neoadjuvant nivolumab, alone or with ipilimumab. These TCRs come from an adult with non-small cell lung cancer.

This chain uses TRBV7-9 with TRBJ2-3, with D perhaps assigned TRBD1 or TRBD2 (5 bases each). Germline CDR1 is SEHNR and CDR2 is FQNEAQ (reference sequence). This CDR3 is 12 amino acids long. V gave up 4 bases and J gave up 6 bases, with 8 bases separating them. In DNA, the CDR3 is TGTGCCAGCAGCTCCTGGGGGGATACGCAGTATTTT. Protein sequence: CASSSWGDTQYF.

The V call is TRBV7-2, the J call TRBJ2-5; maybe TRBD1 (6 bases). This CDR3 region has 15 residues. V gave up 7 bases and J gave up 0 bases, with 15 bases separating them. From germline, CDR1 is SGHTA and CDR2 FQGNSA. CDR3 DNA: TGTGCCAGCACGACCGGAAGGACAGACCAAGAGACCCAGTACTTC. This gives the protein CASTTGRTDQETQYF. Based on the CDR3 plus reference TRBV7-2 and TRBJ2-5, the full variable domain is GAGVSQSPSNKVTEKGKDVELRCDPISGHTALYWYRQSLGQGLEFLIYFQGNSAPDKSGLPSDRFSAERTGGSVSTLTIQRTQQEDSAVYLCASTTGRTDQETQYFGPGTRLLVL.

The rearrangement links TRBV6-5 to TRBJ2-7; 10 bases match TRBD2. V lost 6 bases and J lost 2; bases outside the gene matches: 4. This CDR3 is built from 14 residues. Germline assignment: CDR1 MNHEY and CDR2 SVGAGI. CDR3 DNA: TGTGCCAGCAGCAGGACTAGCGGAACCTACGAGCAGTACTTC. It encodes CASSRTSGTYEQYF.

This chain connects TRBV7-8 to TRBJ1-5, with 8 nucleotides matching TRBD1. The length of the CDR3 is 18 residues. With V trimmed by 2 bases and J by 9 bases, 18 bases remained unmatched. Germline V lookup: CDR1 SGHVS, CDR2 FQNEAQ. CDR3 DNA sequence: TGTGCCAGCAGCTTACGGTTGGCACCGGACAGGGTTTGGCTGCCCCAGCATTTT. This gives the protein CASSLRLAPDRVWLPQHF.

The V gene is TRBV5-5, the J gene TRBJ1-1; D may be TRBD1 (5 bases). V was trimmed by 5 bases and J by 8 bases, leaving 10 bases between them. Germline V lookup: CDR1 SGHKS, CDR2 YYEKEE (reference sequence). The CDR3 is 11 residues long. This chain's CDR3 is CASSTGAEAFF. In DNA form, the CDR3 reads TGTGCCAGCAGTACTGGGGCCGAAGCTTTCTTT.

This rearrangement joins TRBV5-6 to TRBJ2-2; D may be TRBD1 (6 bases). The CDR3 is 16 residues long. CDR1 SGHDT and CDR2 YYEEEE come from the germline V gene. Trimming removed 0 bases from V and 4 bases from J, with 13 bases in between. In DNA form, the CDR3 reads TGTGCCAGCAGCTTGGCGCTCGGCAGGGGCACCGGGGAGCTGTTTTTT. Translated, it gives CASSLALGRGTGELFF.

V usage is TRBV16 and J usage is TRBJ2-3; D remains ambiguous. Germline lookup yields CDR1 KGHSY and CDR2 FQNENV. CDR3 length equals 13 residues. V shed 4 bases and J shed 5 bases, with 10 bases lying between them. CDR3 protein: CASSLYMGDTQYF. CDR3 DNA: TGTGCCAGCAGCCTTTATATGGGAGATACGCAGTATTTT.

This clone was recorded once. The chain joins TRBV6-1 to TRBJ1-1; unclear D gene. The CDR3 sequence is 12 residues long. The V and J ends lost 1 base and 3 bases respectively, with 3 bases between them. Germline-derived CDR1 and CDR2 are MNHNS and SASEGT. The CDR3 region has the DNA TGTGCCAGCAGTGAAGAGTACACTGAAGCTTTCTTT. As protein: CASSEEYTEAFF.

The V and J genes are TRBV7-9 and TRBJ2-3; D unclear. Trimming took off 2 bases at V and 4 bases at J, with 10 bases between the two ends. The CDR3 is 14 amino acids. Germline CDR1 and CDR2: SEHNR and FQNEAQ (reference sequence). CDR3 region: CASSLYVEPDTQYF. The CDR3 DNA sequence: TGTGCCAGCAGCTTATACGTTGAGCCAGATACGCAGTATTTT.

The CDR3 loop reads CASSLTQDNKNTEAFF. CDR3 in DNA: TGTGCCAGCAGCCTAACCCAGGACAACAAGAACACTGAAGCTTTCTTT. The chain employs TRBV7-8 and TRBJ1-1; TRBD1 might be the D (5 bases). CDR1 and CDR2 (germline): SGHVS, FQNEAQ. The V and J ends lost 5 bases and 1 base respectively, with 17 bases between them. The CDR3 is 16 amino acids.

CDR3 sequence reads: CASSLSGGYTGELFF. The CDR3 DNA follows: TGTGCCAGCAGCCTTAGCGGGGGTTACACCGGGGAGCTGTTTTTT. V usage is TRBV27 and J usage is TRBJ2-2; 9 positions match TRBD2. The CDR3 runs 15 residues. J gave up 3 bases and V 6 bases, and 5 bases lay outside the gene matches. In germline, CDR1 is MNHEY, CDR2 SMNVEV (reference sequence).

In this sample, this clone turned up once. The V and J genes are TRBV2 and TRBJ2-3; weak D call: TRBD2 (5 bases). Germline V CDR1 and CDR2: SNHLY, FYNNEI. Trimming stripped 4 bases from V and 2 bases from J, with 10 bases between. The CDR3 consists of 14 residues. CDR3 DNA: TGTGCCAGCAGTGCGCGGCGGGTCACAGATACGCAGTATTTT. This encodes CASSARRVTDTQYF.

The CDR3 coding sequence is TGTGCCTGGAGACGGGACACCGGGGAGCTGTTTTTT. It codes for CAWRRDTGELFF. V and J are TRBV30 and TRBJ2-2; D uncertain. The CDR3 is made up of 12 amino acids. Trimming shortened V by 3 bases and J by 3 bases, and 5 bases separated the two germline ends. Germline CDR1 is GTSNPN and CDR2 is SVGIG (reference sequence).

J is TRBJ2-2 and V is TRBV9; TRBD2 agrees at 9 bases. The length of the CDR3 is 17 residues. Looked up from germline, CDR1 is SGDLS and CDR2 is YYNGEE. After removal of 0 bases from V and 6 bases from J, the junction contained 9 bases not matched to a gene. CDR3 sequence (DNA): TGTGCCAGCAGCGTAGAACGGGGTAGCGGGAGCGCCGGGGAGCTGTTTTTT. This codes for CASSVERGSGSAGELFF.

The rearrangement joins TRBV4-1 to TRBJ1-5; D remains ambiguous. Trimming shortened V by 1 base and J by 8 bases, and 9 bases separated the two germline ends. The CDR3 contains 13 residues. The germline gives CDR1 MGHRA, CDR2 YSYEKL. In DNA form, the CDR3 reads TGCGCCAGCAGCCAAGCTAGGGAAGAGCCCCAGCATTTT. This translates into CASSQAREEPQHF.

The chain couples TRBV7-2 to TRBJ2-3; D call uncertain. The CDR3 is 13 amino acids. The V gene's germline CDR1 is SGHTA and CDR2 FQGNSA. Between the trimmed V and J ends, which lost 4 bases and 5 bases, there was a span of 10 bases. This chain's CDR3 is CASSYAPIDTQYF. The CDR3 DNA sequence: TGTGCCAGCAGCTATGCTCCAATAGATACGCAGTATTTT.

This chain joins TRBV5-1 and TRBJ1-1; maybe TRBD1 (6 bases). The CDR3 sequence is 14 residues long. The V end was cut by 4 bases, the J end by 4 bases, with 14 bases between. Germline V gene lookup returns CDR1 SGHRS and CDR2 YFSETQ. Here the CDR3 DNA reads TGCGCCAGCAGCGAGACGCAGGGGAGCACTGAAGCTTTCTTT. Protein product: CASSETQGSTEAFF. The variable domain in full, with the rest retrieved from reference TRBV5-1 and TRBJ1-1, is KAGVTQTPRYLIKTRGQQVTLSCSPISGHRSVSWYQQTPGQGLQFLFEYFSETQRNKGNFPGRFSGRQFSNSRSEMNVSTLELGDSALYLCASSETQGSTEAFFGQGTRLTVV.

The genes are TRBV29-1 and TRBJ2-1; weak D call: TRBD2 (6 bases). The CDR3 is 15 residues long. V was clipped by 0 bases and J by 5 bases, with 14 bases between them. The germline gives CDR1 SQVTM, CDR2 ANQGSEA. The CDR3, as DNA: TGCAGCGTTGAAGATTTTCGGGAGAGGAACAATGAGCAGTTCTTC. Translated, it gives CSVEDFRERNNEQFF.

The rearrangement links TRBV7-6 to TRBJ1-4, with D uncertain. V lost 0 bases, J lost 3 bases, and 8 bases lay in between. Germline assignment: CDR1 SGHVS and CDR2 FNYEAQ. The CDR3 consists of 15 residues. This CDR3 is CASSLAGVPNEKLFF. Written as DNA, the CDR3 is TGTGCCAGCAGCTTAGCCGGGGTGCCTAATGAAAAACTGTTTTTT.

The chain employs TRBV9 and TRBJ2-1; 7 bases match TRBD2. The CDR3 covers 16 residues. Per germline, CDR1 SGDLS and CDR2 YYNGEE. V lost 0 bases and J lost 3; bases outside the gene matches: 6. The CDR3 DNA reads as TGTGCCAGCAGCGTAGGCCGCGGGAGTTTCTACAATGAGCAGTTCTTC. Translated, it gives CASSVGRGSFYNEQFF.